A selection of T cell receptor beta chains follows, all from one sample in a study of early T cells in non-severe SARS-CoV-2 infection. In TCRdb, the 5' RACE reads were re-called with MiXCR into one record per CDR3 protein. Among about 48,000 distinct CDR3 sequences listed, around a tenth were seen once. Sequenced: whole blood. The origin of the receptors is an adult who was a healthcare worker with PCR-confirmed SARS-CoV-2 infection or an uninfected control (not recorded which). Each CDR3 is given with its conserved first and last residue. Fields, in order: CDR3 length, J gene, D gene, clone size, V gene, CDR3 DNA, CDR3 protein. The D gene is left open where the match is weak. Only some rows state a clone size, as once, few, many or a class for expanded clones.

15,TRBJ2-6,NA,many,TRBV5-1,TGCGCCAGCAGCTTGGATCGCTCTGGGGCCAACGTCCTGACTTTC,CASSLDRSGANVLTF
13,TRBJ1-1,NA,many,TRBV5-1,TGCGCCAGCAGCCCAGCTGCGGGGACTGAAGCTTTCTTT,CASSPAAGTEAFF
14,TRBJ2-1,TRBD2,many,TRBV7-2,TGTGCCAGCAGCTTGATAGCGGGAGTAAATGAGCAGTTCTTC,CASSLIAGVNEQFF
13,TRBJ2-7,TRBD2,few,TRBV30,TGTGCCTGGGGACTAGCGGGACCCTACGAGCAGTACTTC,CAWGLAGPYEQYF
13,TRBJ1-1,NA,NA,TRBV12-3/TRBV12-4,TGTGCCAGCAGTTTAGCTGGTAACTCTGAAGCTTTCTTT,CASSLAGNSEAFF
12,TRBJ2-7,NA,few,TRBV10-3,TGTGCCCACCGGTCGGACTCCTACGAGCAGTACTTC,CAHRSDSYEQYF
16,TRBJ2-1,TRBD1,medium-sized,TRBV19,TGTGCCAGTAGTGGGGAGGACAGGGGGTTGTACAATGAGCAGTTCTTC,CASSGEDRGLYNEQFF
15,TRBJ2-1,TRBD2,many,TRBV4-1,TGCGCCAGCAGCCTATGGACTAGCGGGAGGGCCGAACAGTTCTTC,CASSLWTSGRAEQFF
15,TRBJ2-7,NA,many,TRBV11-3,TGTGCCAGCAGCTTGGGCGGGACAAACACCTACGAGCAGTACTTC,CASSLGGTNTYEQYF
16,TRBJ1-5,NA,many,TRBV3-1,TGTGCCAGCAGCCAAGGGCCGGGGCGTTCCAATCAGCCCCAGCATTTT,CASSQGPGRSNQPQHF
14,TRBJ2-7,NA,many,TRBV6-1,TGTGCCAGCAGTCCAATCGGTCGACCCTACGAGCAGTACTTC,CASSPIGRPYEQYF
15,TRBJ1-4,NA,few,TRBV9,TGTGCCAGCAGCGTAGAGGGGCTAGCTAATGAAAAACTGTTTTTT,CASSVEGLANEKLFF
14,TRBJ1-2,NA,many,TRBV12-5,TGTGCTAGTGGTACCCCCGGGGGAGCCGGAGGCTACACCTTC,CASGTPGGAGGYTF
15,TRBJ2-5,TRBD1,NA,TRBV3-1,TGTGCCAGCAGCCCTGGACAGGGGGGACTAGAGACCCAGTACTTC,CASSPGQGGLETQYF
14,TRBJ2-3,NA,many,TRBV10-1,TGCGCCAGCAGTACCTGGGACAGCACAGATACGCAGTATTTT,CASSTWDSTDTQYF
14,TRBJ1-2,NA,few,TRBV28,TGTGCCAGCAGTTTATGGGGAAGAGAGTCTGGCTACACCTTC,CASSLWGRESGYTF
16,TRBJ2-7,NA,NA,TRBV27,TGTACCAGCAGTTTGGGGTCGGGGAGCGGTGTAGACGAGCAGTACTTC,CTSSLGSGSGVDEQYF
14,TRBJ2-7,NA,many,TRBV7-9,TGTGCCAGCAGCCCGGAGCAGGGCTTCGGCGAGCAGTACTTC,CASSPEQGFGEQYF
17,TRBJ2-1,TRBD2,many,TRBV11-2,TGTGCCAGCAGCTTAGATTCGGCGGCGGGAGGGAGAGCTGAGCAGTTCTTC,CASSLDSAAGGRAEQFF
14,TRBJ2-2,NA,many,TRBV27,TGTGCCAGCAGGGGCGGGTCGAACACCGGGGAGCTGTTTTTT,CASRGGSNTGELFF
15,TRBJ2-1,TRBD1,many,TRBV25-1,TGTGCCAGCAGTGACCCCCGGGACAGTGTTAAGGAGCAGTTCTTC,CASSDPRDSVKEQFF
16,TRBJ2-7,NA,NA,TRBV20-1,TGCAGTGCTAGAGATAAGGGCGGACTTCTTCCCTACGAGCAGTACTTC,CSARDKGGLLPYEQYF
19,TRBJ2-3,TRBD2,NA,TRBV7-2,TGTGCCAGCAGCCTAACCGCCGGGACTAGCGGGAGGGCCTATGATACGCAGTATTTT,CASSLTAGTSGRAYDTQYF
15,TRBJ2-3,NA,many,TRBV7-8,TGTGCCAGCAGCCCCTACTTTGCGGCCACAGATACGCAGTATTTT,CASSPYFAATDTQYF